The subject of this entry is one T cell receptor beta chain. Its antigen is unknown. Sequencing targeted expressed TCRB transcripts, as all isolated RNA had been reverse transcribed. This table comes from immunoSEQ multiplex PCR, and its TCRdb copy is limited to in-frame clones, with some not included. The data contain hundreds of thousands of clones, over 12% of them singletons. The CDR3 covers 15 residues. The V end was cut by 3 bases, the J end by 4 bases, with 15 bases between. The germline V gene encodes CDR1 MGHRA and CDR2 YSYEKL. The data are from a study of beta chain features in type 1 diabetes. Study-wide findings and caveats: Type 1 diabetes patients showed a moderate but significant shortening of TCRB CDR3s in all four CD4+ subsets.

This clonotype was obtained from a man younger than 35 with type 1 diabetes. The chain links TRBV4-1 to TRBJ1-2, with unresolved D. The sample consisted of naive CD4+ T cells from blood. DNA for the CDR3: TGCGCCAGCAGCCACCCGGCAGAGGCCATCTATGGCTACACCTTC. This gives the protein CASSHPAEAIYGYTF.